A selection of T cell receptor beta chains follows, all from one sample in a study of radiation and T cells in renal cell carcinoma. Data came from immunoSEQ multiplex PCR; TCRdb stores just in-frame clones and leaves some out. The repertoire holds about 130,000 clones, 80% to 90% seen once, with around 1.8% in the top ten. The input for sequencing was blood, taken from a patient whose treatment included radiotherapy and nephrectomy. Receptor source: a woman aged 60-70 years with renal cell carcinoma. The CDR3 runs from the conserved cysteine through the conserved F or W. The order of the fields is D gene, clone size, V gene, J gene, CDR3 protein, CDR3 DNA. The D gene is left open where the match is weak. Some rows have no size entry. The others give once, few or many, or a class for an expanded clone.

TRBD1	-	TRBV2	TRBJ1-2	CASSGDSRGYTF	TGTGCCAGCAGTGGGGACAGTCGGGGCTACACCTTC
-	-	TRBV6-6	TRBJ1-1	CASSSSVGTEAFF	TGTGCCAGCAGTTCCTCGGTAGGGACAGAAGCTTTCTTT
TRBD1	-	TRBV6-5	TRBJ1-1	CASSFTQGGTEAFF	TGTGCCAGCAGCTTCACACAGGGGGGCACTGAAGCTTTCTTT
-	-	TRBV9	TRBJ1-1	CASSPRNTEAFF	TGTGCCAGCAGCCCTCGGAACACTGAAGCTTTCTTT
TRBD1	-	TRBV28	TRBJ2-3	CASSFIRGLRSSTDTQYF	TGTGCCAGCAGTTTCATAAGGGGGCTCCGATCTAGCACAGATACGCAGTATTTT
-	-	TRBV28	TRBJ1-5	CASIPIGQGQSAQHF	TGTGCCAGCATCCCAATCGGGCAGGGTCAATCGGCCCAGCATTTT
-	-	TRBV5-1	TRBJ2-1	CASSFGMPPGSYNEQFF	TGCGCCAGCAGCTTCGGGATGCCGCCGGGGAGTTACAATGAGCAGTTCTTC
-	-	TRBV6-5	TRBJ1-1	CASSLRLNTEAFF	TGTGCCAGCAGCCTCAGGTTGAACACTGAAGCTTTCTTT
-	-	TRBV9	TRBJ2-1	CASSVRGVDSYNEQFF	TGTGCCAGCAGCGTACGGGGAGTTGACTCCTACAATGAGCAGTTCTTC
-	-	TRBV9	TRBJ2-7	CASNSGHSSYEQYF	TGTGCCAGCAATAGCGGACATAGCTCCTACGAGCAGTACTTC
TRBD1	-	TRBV5-1	TRBJ1-2	CASSPQGGTNYYGYTF	TGCGCCAGCAGCCCACAGGGGGGGACTAATTATTATGGCTACACCTTC
TRBD1	-	TRBV7-2	TRBJ2-5	CASSLAGTGGFGETQYF	TGTGCCAGCAGCTTAGCCGGGACAGGGGGCTTCGGGGAGACCCAGTACTTC
-	-	TRBV9	TRBJ2-5	CASSVGVGGIGETQYF	TGTGCCAGCAGCGTAGGAGTAGGGGGTATTGGAGAGACCCAGTACTTC
TRBD2	-	TRBV15	TRBJ2-1	CATRTSGSNEQFF	TGTGCCACCAGGACTAGCGGGAGCAATGAGCAGTTCTTC
-	-	TRBV20-1	TRBJ2-3	CSAEGPDTQYF	TGCAGTGCTGAGGGGCCAGATACGCAGTATTTT
TRBD2	-	TRBV5-1	TRBJ2-3	CASSLTLAASTDTQYF	TGCGCCAGCAGCTTGACACTAGCGGCTAGCACAGATACGCAGTATTTT
-	-	TRBV12-5	TRBJ1-5	CASGSTEGTSNQPQHF	TGTGCTAGTGGCTCGACCGAAGGGACGAGCAATCAGCCCCAGCATTTT
-	many	TRBV7-9	TRBJ1-2	CASSSGLRLTHSF	TGTGCCAGCAGCTCCGGTCTCCGACTGACTCACAGCTTC
-	-	TRBV29-1	TRBJ2-7	CSAGGFSYEQYF	TGCAGCGCCGGAGGGTTCTCCTACGAGCAGTACTTC
-	-	TRBV27	TRBJ1-5	CASSLSGANSNQPQHF	TGTGCCAGCAGTTTATCCGGGGCTAATAGCAATCAGCCCCAGCATTTT
-	-	TRBV7-9	TRBJ1-5	CASSPSGPQPQHF	TGTGCCAGCAGTCCTTCGGGGCCTCAGCCCCAGCATTTT
-	-	TRBV6-5	TRBJ2-1	CASSLTVDRGYNEQFF	TGTGCCAGCAGTTTGACAGTTGACCGCGGCTACAATGAGCAGTTCTTC
-	-	TRBV6-5	TRBJ2-7	CASSYARRAGRRDF	TGTGCCAGCAGTTACGCACGGCGGGCAGGTCGCCGGGACTTC
TRBD1	-	TRBV5-8	TRBJ1-2	CASSVQGASVDTF	TGTGCCAGCAGCGTCCAGGGGGCTAGCGTGGACACCTTC
-	-	TRBV2	TRBJ2-5	CASSGGGETQYF	TGTGCCAGCAGTGGAGGCGGTGAGACCCAGTACTTC
-	-	TRBV7-8	TRBJ2-1	CASSTGRNEQFF	TGTGCCAGCAGTACAGGGCGGAATGAGCAGTTCTTC
-	-	TRBV2	TRBJ2-5	CASRLDPSQETQYF	TGTGCCAGCAGGTTGGATCCATCCCAAGAGACCCAGTACTTC
-	-	TRBV19	TRBJ1-1	CASSITMNTEAFF	TGTGCCAGTAGTATAACAATGAACACTGAAGCTTTCTTT
-	-	TRBV6-6	TRBJ2-6	CASSTGNSGANVLTF	TGTGCCAGCAGTACAGGGAACTCTGGGGCCAACGTCCTGACTTTC
TRBD2	-	TRBV5-1	TRBJ2-3	CASSGGSGGGVDTQYF	TGCGCCAGCAGCGGAGGTTCTGGCGGGGGTGTTGATACGCAGTATTTT
TRBD1	-	TRBV9	TRBJ2-2	CASSGTGEGGELFF	TGTGCCAGCAGCGGGACAGGGGAAGGCGGGGAGCTGTTTTTT
-	-	TRBV19	TRBJ1-1	CASSMSANMYTEAFF	TGTGCCAGTAGTATGTCGGCTAATATGTATACTGAAGCTTTCTTT
-	-	TRBV5-5	TRBJ1-1	CASSPFFTPTNTEAFF	TGTGCCAGCAGCCCCTTTTTTACACCGACGAACACTGAAGCTTTCTTT